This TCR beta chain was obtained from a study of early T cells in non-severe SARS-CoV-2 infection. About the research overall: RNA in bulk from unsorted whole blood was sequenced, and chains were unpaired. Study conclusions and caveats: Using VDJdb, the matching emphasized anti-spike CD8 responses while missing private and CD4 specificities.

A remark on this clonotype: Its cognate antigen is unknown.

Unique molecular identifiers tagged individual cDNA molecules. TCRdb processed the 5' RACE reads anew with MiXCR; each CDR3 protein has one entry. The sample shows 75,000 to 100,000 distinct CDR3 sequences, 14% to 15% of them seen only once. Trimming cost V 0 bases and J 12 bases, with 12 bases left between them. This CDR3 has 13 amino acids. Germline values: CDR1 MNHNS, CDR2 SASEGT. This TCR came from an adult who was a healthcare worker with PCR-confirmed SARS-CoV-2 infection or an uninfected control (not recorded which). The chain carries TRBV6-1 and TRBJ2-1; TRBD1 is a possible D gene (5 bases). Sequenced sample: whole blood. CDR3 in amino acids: CASSEAIIRVQFF. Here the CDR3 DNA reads TGTGCCAGCAGTGAAGCCATAATCAGGGTGCAGTTCTTC.